The 9 T cell receptor beta chains presented below share a single source sample, sequenced in a study of lung T cells in sarcoidosis with Löfgren's syndrome. TCRdb reprocessed the reads via MiXCR and lists one record per CDR3 protein. The sample shows approximately 2,200 distinct CDR3 sequences, about 23% of them seen only once. The sample consisted of CD4+ T cells from bronchoalveolar lavage. These receptors were obtained from a human donor with sarcoidosis (Löfgren's syndrome or another form), or a control subject (not recorded which).

A remark on this clonotype: The junction does not match germline at one end; this may be a read error. The genes are TRBV6-6 and TRBJ2-3; 8 positions agree with TRBD2. Germline V gene data show CDR1 as MNHNY and CDR2 as SVGAGI (reference sequence). The CDR3 length is 16 residues. The CDR3 is CASNYGSGAASDTQYF. The CDR3 nucleotides read TGTGCCAGCAATTACGGTAGCGGGGCCGCCTCAGATACGCAGTATTTT.

Relative to its sample, this clonotype is medium-sized. The V call is TRBV2, the J call TRBJ2-7; D possibly corresponds to TRBD2 (6 bases). This CDR3 region has 11 residues. V was clipped by 7 bases and J by 7 bases, with 11 bases between them. Germline CDR1 is SNHLY and CDR2 is FYNNEI. CDR3 sequence: CASKYSGEQYF. Written as DNA, the CDR3 is TGTGCCAGCAAGTACAGCGGGGAGCAGTACTTC.

As regards this clonotype: This is likely a read error, given that the CDR3 carries no conserved phenylalanine or tryptophan at its end. V usage is TRBV2 and J usage is TRBJ1-1, with unresolved D. Germline V lookup: CDR1 SNHLY, CDR2 FYNNEI. CDR3 length: 13 residues. V lost 5 bases to trimming and J lost 8 bases, with 15 bases between them. This CDR3 is CASSQESKGEAFP. The CDR3 DNA reads as TGTGCCAGCAGTCAAGAGTCTAAGGGAGAAGCTTTCCCT.

This clonotype is labeled as medium-sized. This sequence joins TRBV5-8 and TRBJ1-5; D gene ambiguous. Germline loops: CDR1 SGHTS, CDR2 YDEGEE. The V and J ends lost 4 bases and 2 bases respectively, with 13 bases between them. CDR3 length equals 15 residues. As DNA, the CDR3 is TGTGCCAGCAGCCACGGCCGGGGAGGCAATCAGCCCCAGCATTTT. This gives the protein CASSHGRGGNQPQHF.

Notes on this clonotype: A clone one base away is much larger, so this may be a read error. CDR3 residues: CASRRLDEQSF. In nucleotides, the CDR3 is TGTGCCAGTAGGAGACTGGATGAGCAGTCCTTC. The chain employs TRBV19 and TRBJ2-1, with no clear D. The CDR3 length is 11 residues. Germline V gene data show CDR1 as LNHDA and CDR2 as SQIVND (reference sequence).

By frequency in the sample, this clonotype is medium-sized. J is TRBJ2-3 and V is TRBV6-6, with 8 bases lining up with TRBD2. This CDR3 contains 16 residues. Germline trimming cut 2 bases from V and 2 bases from J; bases unmatched to any gene: 6. Germline V gene lookup returns CDR1 MNHNY and CDR2 SVGAGI (reference sequence). This chain's CDR3 is CASSYQGGGYTDTQYF. The CDR3 coding sequence is TGTGCCAGCAGTTACCAAGGCGGGGGGTACACAGATACGCAGTATTTT.

This clonotype is labeled medium-sized. The V and J genes are TRBV3-1 and TRBJ1-2, with 9 bases identical to TRBD1. CDR1 and CDR2 (germline): LGHDT, YNNKEL (reference sequence). The CDR3 runs to 15 residues. V was clipped by 3 bases and J by 8 bases; unmatched bases: 10. The CDR3 here is CASSQDTGGVGGYTF. The CDR3, as DNA: TGTGCCAGCAGCCAGGACACAGGGGGCGTCGGAGGCTACACCTTC.

By share of the sample, this clonotype is medium-sized. The rearrangement joins TRBV28 to TRBJ2-1, with a possible D match to TRBD1 (5 bases). The germline gives CDR1 MDHEN, CDR2 SYDVKM. This CDR3 has 15 residues. Trimming shortened V by 6 bases and J by 0 bases, and 12 bases separated the two germline ends. The chain's CDR3 is CASRIRQSSYNEQFF. CDR3 nucleotide sequence: TGTGCCAGCAGGATAAGACAGAGCTCCTACAATGAGCAGTTCTTC.

In its sample, this clonotype was seen many times. This sequence joins TRBV19 and TRBJ2-4; no definite D call. Germline V gene lookup returns CDR1 LNHDA and CDR2 SQIVND (reference sequence). Trimming removed 7 bases from V and 8 bases from J, with 6 bases in between. This CDR3 region has 10 residues. Here the CDR3 reads CASTRDIQYF. Here the CDR3 DNA reads TGTGCCAGTACAAGGGACATTCAGTACTTC.